A single sample gave rise to the 20 T cell receptor beta chains below, sequenced in a study of molecular identifiers for immune sequencing clone quantification. TCRdb independently ran MiXCR on the PCR reads; one entry per CDR3 protein. This sample yields about 500,000 distinct CDR3 sequences, of which roughly 23% are seen a single time; 0.7% to 0.95% belongs to the top ten. Sequenced input: naive CD8+ T cells from blood, with Jurkat cell RNA spiked in. Indicated subset: FACS-sorted CD8+CD4-CCR7+CD45RA+ naive T cells. All receptors derive from a human donor in good health. Some libraries in this study had Jurkat cell RNA spiked in.

This clonotype showed up just a few times. The V gene is TRBV12-3 or TRBV12-4, the J gene TRBJ1-1; D unresolved. Trimming pared 1 base from V and 5 bases from J, leaving 8 bases between. CDR3 length equals 13 residues. CDR3 residues: CASSLEGRTEAFF. CDR3 nucleotides: TGTGCCAGCAGTTTAGAAGGACGTACTGAAGCTTTCTTT.

This clonotype showed up just a few times. The chain links TRBV4-1 to TRBJ2-7; 8 bases are shared with TRBD1. The CDR3 has 15 residues. Germline V CDR1 and CDR2: MGHRA, YSYEKL. V gave up 4 bases and J gave up 7 bases; unmatched junction bases: 12. The CDR3 region has the DNA TGCGCCAGCAGCCCTTCCGGACAGGGTCTGGTAGAGCAGTACTTC. Its protein product is CASSPSGQGLVEQYF.

The gene calls are TRBV27 and TRBJ2-7, with D perhaps TRBD2 (5 bases). The length of the CDR3 is 14 residues. V shed 0 bases and J shed 3 bases, with 9 bases lying between them. Germline V CDR1 and CDR2: MNHEY, SMNVEV (reference sequence). CDR3 nucleotides: TGTGCCAGCAGTTTATCGATTCGGGGCTACGAGCAGTACTTC. Encoded protein: CASSLSIRGYEQYF.

Many counts were recorded for this clonotype. V and J are TRBV4-1 and TRBJ2-1; 9 bases align to TRBD1. CDR1 MGHRA and CDR2 YSYEKL come from the germline V gene. The CDR3 is 14 amino acids. Losses at the gene ends were 2 bases for V and 8 bases for J; bases not matched to a gene: 4. Here the CDR3 reads CASSQRWTGDEQFF. In DNA, the CDR3 is TGCGCCAGCAGCCAACGGTGGACAGGGGATGAGCAGTTCTTC.

The table lists this clonotype with a few counts. The chain uses TRBV4-1 and TRBJ2-3; tentative D call: TRBD2 (6 bases). The V gene lost 1 base and the J gene lost 0 bases, with 14 bases spanning the gap. Germline V gene lookup returns CDR1 MGHRA and CDR2 YSYEKL. The CDR3 consists of 17 residues. CDR3 residues: CASSQGVGGTSTDTQYF. For the CDR3, the DNA is TGCGCCAGCAGCCAAGGGGTCGGGGGAACTAGCACAGATACGCAGTATTTT.

This clonotype was seen only once. A read error may account for a junction end that differs from germline. The chain employs TRBV7-9 and TRBJ2-6; D remains unclear. Germline V CDR1 and CDR2: SEHNR, FQNEAQ (reference sequence). This CDR3 spans 14 amino acids. The CDR3 nucleotides read TGTTCCAGCAGCCCTCCGGCCGGGGCCAACGTCCTGACTTTC. Translated: CSSSPPAGANVLTF. Together with reference TRBV7-9 and TRBJ2-6, the CDR3 gives the full variable domain: DTGVSQNPRHKITKRGQNVTFRCDPISEHNRLYWYRQTLGQGPEFLTYFQNEAQLEKSRLLSDRFSAERPKGSFSTLEIQRTEQGDSAMYLCSSSPPAGANVLTFGAGSRLTVL.

This clonotype occurred a few times. The rearrangement uses TRBV18 and TRBJ1-1; TRBD1 matches at 12 bases. In germline, CDR1 is KGHSH, CDR2 LQKENI. The CDR3 is made up of 17 amino acids. Trimming took 0 bases from V and 1 from J; bases not matched to a gene: 3. CDR3 sequence reads: CASSPPPGQGANTEAFF. The CDR3 region has the DNA TGTGCCAGCTCACCACCTCCGGGACAGGGGGCGAACACTGAAGCTTTCTTT.

CDR3 protein: CASSIPPSPNEQFF. DNA of the CDR3: TGTGCCAGTAGTATCCCCCCTAGCCCCAATGAGCAGTTCTTC. The chain uses TRBV19 and TRBJ2-1; possibly TRBD2 for D (5 bases). From germline, CDR1 is LNHDA and CDR2 SQIVND (reference sequence). The V gene lost 3 bases and the J gene lost 6 bases, with 12 bases spanning the gap. The CDR3 is 14 residues long.

This clonotype was seen at least ten times. This chain uses TRBV20-1 with TRBJ2-7; a weak D match, TRBD2 (5 bases). Trimming stripped 3 bases from V and 2 bases from J, with 20 bases between. Per germline, CDR1 DFQATT and CDR2 SNEGSKA (reference sequence). The length of the CDR3 is 16 residues. The CDR3 nucleotides are TGCAGTGCTAGTGAGGGCAGCGGCGACCCGGCCTACGAGCAGTACTTC. As protein: CSASEGSGDPAYEQYF.

This clonotype has a count of ten or more. This chain links TRBV11-2 with TRBJ2-5; unclear D gene. CDR1 and CDR2 (germline): SGHAT, FQNNGV. There are 15 residues in the CDR3. V lost 5 bases and J 2 bases, leaving 15 bases between the germline ends. The CDR3 reads CASSPVLGDQETQYF. DNA for the CDR3: TGTGCCAGCAGCCCGGTTCTTGGGGATCAAGAGACCCAGTACTTC. Complete variable domain (other parts from reference TRBV11-2 and TRBJ2-5): EAGVAQSPRYKIIEKRQSVAFWCNPISGHATLYWYQQILGQGPKLLIQFQNNGVVDDSQLPKDRFSAERLKGVDSTLKIQPAKLEDSAVYLCASSPVLGDQETQYFGPGTRLLVL.

The chain couples TRBV5-6 to TRBJ2-7; D is unclear. The CDR3 extends over 15 amino acids. Trimming cost V 0 bases and J 3 bases, with 13 bases left between them. Germline loops: CDR1 SGHDT, CDR2 YYEEEE. CDR3 sequence (DNA): TGTGCCAGCAGCTTGGGTAGACTTCTCCTCTACGAGCAGTACTTC. It specifies CASSLGRLLLYEQYF.

This clonotype was found a few times. The chain links TRBV27 to TRBJ1-1; D uncertain. Germline-derived CDR1 and CDR2 are MNHEY and SMNVEV (reference sequence). This CDR3 has 15 amino acids. Trimming cost V 0 bases and J 5 bases, with 13 bases left between them. The CDR3 region has the DNA TGTGCCAGCAGTTTATCGAAGTCTTTAGGGACTGAAGCTTTCTTT. Translated: CASSLSKSLGTEAFF.

This clonotype was seen at least ten times. The chain links TRBV3-1 to TRBJ2-3; maybe TRBD1 (6 bases). Germline V gene data show CDR1 as LGHDT and CDR2 as YNNKEL (reference sequence). The germline V and J ends were trimmed by 6 bases and 2 bases, with 15 bases remaining between them. The CDR3 extends over 15 amino acids. The CDR3 sequence: CASRHRQGPTDTQYF. The DNA for the CDR3 is TGTGCCAGCAGACACCGCCAGGGGCCCACAGATACGCAGTATTTT.

This clonotype was picked up many times. V and J are TRBV28 and TRBJ1-2; D is undetermined. This CDR3 region has 14 residues. Looked up from germline, CDR1 is MDHEN and CDR2 is SYDVKM. Trimming left V 4 bases short and J 4 bases short, with 13 bases between. In DNA, the CDR3 is TGTGCCAGCAGTTCCGCCCCCAGCTTCTATGGCTACACCTTC. Its translation: CASSSAPSFYGYTF.

The V gene is TRBV2, the J gene TRBJ2-5; D might be TRBD1 or TRBD2, each matching 5 bases. V was clipped by 6 bases and J by 5 bases, with 16 bases between them. The CDR3 has 14 residues. CDR1 and CDR2 from the germline V gene are SNHLY and FYNNEI. This chain's CDR3 is CASSGDLASETQYF. The CDR3 bases are TGTGCCAGCAGCGGGGACCTTGCTTCGGAGACCCAGTACTTC.

This clonotype has just a few counts. The chain uses TRBV19 and TRBJ2-7, with D possibly being TRBD2 (6 bases). Germline V gene lookup returns CDR1 LNHDA and CDR2 SQIVND (reference sequence). This CDR3 spans 14 amino acids. V gave up 6 bases and J gave up 0 bases, with 12 bases separating them. The CDR3 DNA sequence: TGTGCCAGTAGCCCCGCGGGGAACTCCTACGAGCAGTACTTC. Translating gives CASSPAGNSYEQYF.

This clonotype was counted many times. The rearrangement uses TRBV12-5 and TRBJ2-3; 10 positions match TRBD2. This CDR3 comprises 17 residues. CDR1 LGHNT and CDR2 FRNRAP come from the germline V gene. With V trimmed by 6 bases and J by 3 bases, 12 bases remained unmatched. CDR3 DNA sequence: TGTGCTAGTGGCTCCTTTGGACTAGCGGAGAGTACAGATACGCAGTATTTT. This codes for CASGSFGLAESTDTQYF. The variable domain in full, completed from reference TRBV12-5 and TRBJ2-3, reads DARVTQTPRHKVTEMGQEVTMRCQPILGHNTVFWYRQTMMQGLELLAYFRNRAPLDDSGMPKDRFSAEMPDATLATLKIQPSEPRDSAVYFCASGSFGLAESTDTQYFGPGTRLTVL.

Concerning this clonotype: At one of its ends the junction is not consistent with the germline gene, which may arise from a read error. The gene calls are TRBV9 and TRBJ2-7; D remains unclear. The CDR3 runs 15 residues. Per germline, CDR1 SGDLS and CDR2 YYNGEE. CDR3 coding DNA: TGTACCAGCAGCGTAGAACCCGGAGATTACTACGAGCAGTACTTC. Translating it yields CTSSVEPGDYYEQYF.

This chain connects TRBV4-3 to TRBJ2-7; no reliable D call. This CDR3 contains 15 residues. Trimming pared 1 base from V and 1 base from J, leaving 11 bases between. Germline CDR1 LGHNA, CDR2 YSLEER. The CDR3 DNA follows: TGCGCCAGCAGCCAAGGATCCAGCCGGTCCTACGAGCAGTACTTC. It translates to CASSQGSSRSYEQYF.

This clonotype was counted only a few times. A read error is possible here, since a much larger clone lies one base away. The conserved phenylalanine or tryptophan normally closing the CDR3 is absent here, so this likely arose from a read error. The chain employs TRBV7-6 and TRBJ2-3; 10 positions agree with TRBD2. This CDR3 is built from 17 residues. Per germline, CDR1 SGHVS and CDR2 FNYEAQ. V trimming: 3 bases; J trimming: 1 base; junction bases outside the gene matches: 7. The CDR3 DNA reads as TGTGCCAGCAGCTTGTTTACTAGCGGGGCGGGCACAGATACGCAGTATTCT. This sequence encodes CASSLFTSGAGTDTQYS.